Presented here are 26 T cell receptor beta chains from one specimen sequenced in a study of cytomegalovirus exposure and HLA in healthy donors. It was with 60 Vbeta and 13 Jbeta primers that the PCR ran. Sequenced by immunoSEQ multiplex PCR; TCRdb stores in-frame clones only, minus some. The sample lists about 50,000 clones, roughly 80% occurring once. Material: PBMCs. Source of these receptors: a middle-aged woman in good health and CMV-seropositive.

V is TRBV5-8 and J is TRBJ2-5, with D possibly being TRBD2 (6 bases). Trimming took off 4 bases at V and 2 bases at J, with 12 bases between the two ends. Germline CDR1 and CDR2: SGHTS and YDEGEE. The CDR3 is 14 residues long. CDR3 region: CASSGYRGQETQYF. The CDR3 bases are TGTGCCAGCAGCGGGTACCGGGGGCAAGAGACCCAGTACTTC.

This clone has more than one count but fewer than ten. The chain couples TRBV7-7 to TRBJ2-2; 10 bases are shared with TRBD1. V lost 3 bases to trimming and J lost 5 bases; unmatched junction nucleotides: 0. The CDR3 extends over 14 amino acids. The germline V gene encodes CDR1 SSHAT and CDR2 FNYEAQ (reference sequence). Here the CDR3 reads CASSLDRGTGELFF. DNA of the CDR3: TGTGCCAGCAGCTTGGACAGGGGGACCGGGGAGCTGTTTTTT.

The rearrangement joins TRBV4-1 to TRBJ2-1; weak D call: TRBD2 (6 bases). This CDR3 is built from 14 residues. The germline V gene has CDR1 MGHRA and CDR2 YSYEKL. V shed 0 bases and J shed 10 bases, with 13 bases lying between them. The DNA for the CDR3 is TGCGCCAGCAGCCAAGATGTGACTAGTGGCGAGCAGTTCTTC. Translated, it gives CASSQDVTSGEQFF.

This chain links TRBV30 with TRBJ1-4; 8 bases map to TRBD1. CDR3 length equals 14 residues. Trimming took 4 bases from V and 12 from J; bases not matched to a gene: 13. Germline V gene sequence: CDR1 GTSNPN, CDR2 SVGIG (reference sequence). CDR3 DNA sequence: TGTGCCTGGACGACAGGGACAGGCCCCGCTGAACTGTTTTTT. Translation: CAWTTGTGPAELFF.

CDR3 loop: CASSLGGLGGSNEQFF. DNA for the CDR3: TGTGCCAGCAGCTTAGGAGGACTCGGAGGCTCCAATGAGCAGTTCTTC. This chain joins TRBV7-9 and TRBJ2-1; tentatively, D is TRBD2 (5 bases). The V gene's germline CDR1 is SEHNR and CDR2 FQNEAQ (reference sequence). This CDR3 has 16 residues. The V and J ends lost 1 base and 6 bases respectively, with 16 bases between them.

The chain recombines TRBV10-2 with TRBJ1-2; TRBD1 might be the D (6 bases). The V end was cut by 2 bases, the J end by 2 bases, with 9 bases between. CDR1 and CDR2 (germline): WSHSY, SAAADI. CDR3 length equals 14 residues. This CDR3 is CASSEGQHNYGYTF. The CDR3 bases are TGCGCCAGCAGTGAGGGACAGCACAACTATGGCTACACCTTC.

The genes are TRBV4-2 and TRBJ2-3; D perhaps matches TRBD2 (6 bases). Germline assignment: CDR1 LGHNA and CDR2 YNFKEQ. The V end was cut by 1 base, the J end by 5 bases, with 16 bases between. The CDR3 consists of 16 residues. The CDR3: CASSQGHTSQGDTQYF. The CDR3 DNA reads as TGTGCCAGCAGCCAAGGACACACTAGCCAGGGAGATACGCAGTATTTT.

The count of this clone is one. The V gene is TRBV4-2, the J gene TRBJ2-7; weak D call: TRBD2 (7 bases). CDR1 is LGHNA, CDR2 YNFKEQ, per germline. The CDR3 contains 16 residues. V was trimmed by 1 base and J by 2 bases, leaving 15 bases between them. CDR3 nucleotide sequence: TGTGCCAGCAGCCAAGCTCCCGCGGGGGCCGCCTACGAGCAGTACTTC. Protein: CASSQAPAGAAYEQYF.

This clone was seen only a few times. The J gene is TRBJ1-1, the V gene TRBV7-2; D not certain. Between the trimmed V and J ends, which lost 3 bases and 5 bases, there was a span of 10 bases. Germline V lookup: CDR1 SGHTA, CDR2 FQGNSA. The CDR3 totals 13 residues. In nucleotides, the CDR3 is TGTGCCAGCAGCTTCCACCCGAGGACTGAAGCTTTCTTT. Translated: CASSFHPRTEAFF.

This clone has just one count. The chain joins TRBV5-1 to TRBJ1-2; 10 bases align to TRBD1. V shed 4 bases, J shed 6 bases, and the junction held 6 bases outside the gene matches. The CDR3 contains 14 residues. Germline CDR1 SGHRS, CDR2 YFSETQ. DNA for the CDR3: TGCGCCAGCAGCCTCCGGGACAGGGGAGATGGCTACACCTTC. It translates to CASSLRDRGDGYTF.

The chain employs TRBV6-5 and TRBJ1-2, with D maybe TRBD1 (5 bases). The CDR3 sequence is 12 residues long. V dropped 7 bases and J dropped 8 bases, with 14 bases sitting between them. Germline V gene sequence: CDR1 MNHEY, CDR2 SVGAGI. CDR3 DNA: TGTGCCAGCACCGTGGGGGGTCGGGGCTACACCTTC. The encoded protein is CASTVGGRGYTF.

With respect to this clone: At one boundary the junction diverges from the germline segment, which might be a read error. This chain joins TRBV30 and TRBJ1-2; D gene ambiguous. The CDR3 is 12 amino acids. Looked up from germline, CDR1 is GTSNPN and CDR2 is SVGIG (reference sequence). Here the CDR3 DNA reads TGTGCTTGGAGGTCGGAGCTCTATGGCTACACCTTC. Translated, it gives CAWRSELYGYTF.

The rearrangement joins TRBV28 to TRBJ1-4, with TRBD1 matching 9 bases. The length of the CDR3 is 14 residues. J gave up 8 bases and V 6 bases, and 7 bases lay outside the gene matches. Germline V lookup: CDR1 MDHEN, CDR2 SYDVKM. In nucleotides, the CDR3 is TGTGCCAGCAGGGCCGGGACAGGGTGGGAAAAACTGTTTTTT. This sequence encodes CASRAGTGWEKLFF.

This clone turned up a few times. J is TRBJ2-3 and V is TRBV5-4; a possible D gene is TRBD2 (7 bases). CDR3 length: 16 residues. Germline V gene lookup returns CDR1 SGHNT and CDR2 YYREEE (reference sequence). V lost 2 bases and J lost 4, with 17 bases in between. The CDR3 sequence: CASSLPAAGAADTQYF. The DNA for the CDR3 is TGTGCCAGCAGCTTACCTGCCGCGGGGGCAGCAGATACGCAGTATTTT. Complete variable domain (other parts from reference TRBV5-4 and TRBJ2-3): ETGVTQSPTHLIKTRGQQVTLRCSSQSGHNTVSWYQQALGQGPQFIFQYYREEENGRGNFPPRFSGLQFPNYSSELNVNALELDDSALYLCASSLPAAGAADTQYFGPGTRLTVL.

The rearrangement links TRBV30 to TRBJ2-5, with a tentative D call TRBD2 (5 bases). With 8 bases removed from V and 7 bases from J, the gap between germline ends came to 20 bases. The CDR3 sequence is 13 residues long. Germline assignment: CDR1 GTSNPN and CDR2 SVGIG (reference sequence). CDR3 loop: CATRHARLGTQYF. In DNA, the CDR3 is TGTGCCACTAGACACGCCCGATTGGGGACCCAGTACTTC.

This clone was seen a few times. CDR3 DNA sequence: TGTGCCATCAGTGACAGGACAGGGGTGGCCTACGAGCAGTACTTC. Protein: CAISDRTGVAYEQYF. The V call is TRBV10-3, the J call TRBJ2-7; TRBD1 matches at 9 bases. CDR1 and CDR2 (germline): ENHRY, SYGVKD. The CDR3 spans 15 residues. J lost 2 bases, V lost 3 bases, and 5 bases had no gene match.

Here the CDR3 DNA reads TGTGCCAGCAGTGCCCGGTTCTATGGCTACACCTTC. Translation: CASSARFYGYTF. The rearrangement joins TRBV2 to TRBJ1-2; D unclear. CDR1 is SNHLY and CDR2 is FYNNEI in the germline V gene. This CDR3 has 12 residues. V lost 4 bases, J lost 4 bases, and 7 bases lay in between.

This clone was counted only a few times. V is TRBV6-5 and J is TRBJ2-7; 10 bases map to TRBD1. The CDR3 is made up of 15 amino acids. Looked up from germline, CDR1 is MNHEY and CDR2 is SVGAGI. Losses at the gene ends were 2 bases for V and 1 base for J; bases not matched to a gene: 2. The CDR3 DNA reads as TGTGCCAGCAGTTACCGGGACAGGGGATCCTACGAGCAGTACTTC. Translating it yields CASSYRDRGSYEQYF.

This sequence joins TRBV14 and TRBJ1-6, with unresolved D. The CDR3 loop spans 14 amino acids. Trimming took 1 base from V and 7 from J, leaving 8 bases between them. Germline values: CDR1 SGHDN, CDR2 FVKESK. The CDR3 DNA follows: TGTGCCAGCAGCCAAGTATCTCAGAATTCACCCCTCCACTTT. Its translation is CASSQVSQNSPLHF.

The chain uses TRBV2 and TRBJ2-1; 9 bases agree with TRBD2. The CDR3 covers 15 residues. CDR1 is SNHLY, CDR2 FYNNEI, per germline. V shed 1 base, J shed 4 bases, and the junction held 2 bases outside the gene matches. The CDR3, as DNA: TGTGCCAGCAGTGAAGGACTAGCGGTTTACAATGAGCAGTTCTTC. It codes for CASSEGLAVYNEQFF.

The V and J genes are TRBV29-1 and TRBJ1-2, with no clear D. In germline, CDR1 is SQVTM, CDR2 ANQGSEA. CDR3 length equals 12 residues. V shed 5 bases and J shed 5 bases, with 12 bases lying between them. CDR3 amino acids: CSVQWSSYGYTF. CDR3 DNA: TGCAGCGTTCAGTGGTCCAGTTATGGCTACACCTTC.

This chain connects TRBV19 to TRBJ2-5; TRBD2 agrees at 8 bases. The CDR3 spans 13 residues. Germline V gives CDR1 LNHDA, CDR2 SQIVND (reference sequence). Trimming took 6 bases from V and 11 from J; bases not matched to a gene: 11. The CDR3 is CASRDPTRGEQYF. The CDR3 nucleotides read TGTGCCAGTAGGGATCCCACGCGGGGGGAGCAGTACTTC. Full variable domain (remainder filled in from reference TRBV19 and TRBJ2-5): DGGITQSPKYLFRKEGQNVTLSCEQNLNHDAMYWYRQDPGQGLRLIYYSQIVNDFQKGDIAEGYSVSREKKESFPLTVTSAQKNPTAFYLCASRDPTRGEQYFGPGTRLLVL.

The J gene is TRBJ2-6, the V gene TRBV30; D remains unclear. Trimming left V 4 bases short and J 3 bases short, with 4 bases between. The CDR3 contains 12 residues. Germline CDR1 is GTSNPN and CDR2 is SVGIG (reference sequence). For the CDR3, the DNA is TGTGCCTGGACAGTTGGGGCCAACGTCCTGACTTTC. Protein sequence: CAWTVGANVLTF.

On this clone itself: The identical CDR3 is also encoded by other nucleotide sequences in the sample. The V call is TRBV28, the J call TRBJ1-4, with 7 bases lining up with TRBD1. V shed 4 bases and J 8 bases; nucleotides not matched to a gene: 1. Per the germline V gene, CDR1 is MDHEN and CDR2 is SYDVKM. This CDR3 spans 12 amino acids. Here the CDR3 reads CASSSQGEKLFF. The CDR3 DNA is TGTGCCAGCAGTTCACAGGGGGAAAAACTGTTTTTT.

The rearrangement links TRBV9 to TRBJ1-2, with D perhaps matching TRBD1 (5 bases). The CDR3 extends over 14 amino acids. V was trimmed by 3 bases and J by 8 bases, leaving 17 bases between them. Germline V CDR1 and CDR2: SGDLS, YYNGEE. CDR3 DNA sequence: TGTGCCAGCAGCGCCCCATGGTTTAAGGGGGGCTACACCTTC. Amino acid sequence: CASSAPWFKGGYTF. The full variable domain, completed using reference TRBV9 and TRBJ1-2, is DSGVTQTPKHLITATGQRVTLRCSPRSGDLSVYWYQQSLDQGLQFLIQYYNGEERAKGNILERFSAQQFPDLHSELNLSSLELGDSALYFCASSAPWFKGGYTFGSGTRLTVV.

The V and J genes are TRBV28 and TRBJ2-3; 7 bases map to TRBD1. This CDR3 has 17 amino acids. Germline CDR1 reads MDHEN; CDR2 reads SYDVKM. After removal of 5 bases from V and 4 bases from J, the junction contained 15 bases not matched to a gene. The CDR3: CASSPPSTGIFADTQYF. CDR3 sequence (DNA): TGTGCCAGCAGTCCCCCCTCGACAGGGATCTTTGCAGATACGCAGTATTTT.